Listed here are 2 T cell receptor beta chains from one sample, sequenced in a study of T cell responses to AZD1222 COVID-19 vaccine. Measured with immunoSEQ multiplex PCR; TCRdb has only the in-frame clones, and not every one. The sample has approximately 120,000 clones, around 90% seen once; the top ten hold 6% to 8%. Sequencing used peripheral blood, obtained on day 0 of AZD1222 vaccination. These TCRs come from an adult in good health.

The chain recombines TRBV4-3 with TRBJ2-7; tentatively, D is TRBD2 (7 bases). CDR1 LGHNA and CDR2 YSLEER come from the germline V gene. The V end lost 0 bases, the J end lost 3 bases, and 15 bases lay between the germline ends. CDR3 length equals 16 residues. The CDR3 is CASSQDRGGDNYEQYF. CDR3 DNA: TGCGCCAGCAGCCAAGATAGGGGGGGGGACAACTACGAGCAGTACTTC.

V and J are TRBV9 and TRBJ1-6; D gene uncertain. The CDR3 is 16 amino acids. Trimming shortened V by 0 bases and J by 9 bases, and 16 bases separated the two germline ends. Germline values: CDR1 SGDLS, CDR2 YYNGEE. CDR3 protein: CASSVGPHPESSPLHF. The CDR3, as DNA: TGTGCCAGCAGCGTAGGGCCACATCCCGAAAGTTCACCCCTCCACTTT.